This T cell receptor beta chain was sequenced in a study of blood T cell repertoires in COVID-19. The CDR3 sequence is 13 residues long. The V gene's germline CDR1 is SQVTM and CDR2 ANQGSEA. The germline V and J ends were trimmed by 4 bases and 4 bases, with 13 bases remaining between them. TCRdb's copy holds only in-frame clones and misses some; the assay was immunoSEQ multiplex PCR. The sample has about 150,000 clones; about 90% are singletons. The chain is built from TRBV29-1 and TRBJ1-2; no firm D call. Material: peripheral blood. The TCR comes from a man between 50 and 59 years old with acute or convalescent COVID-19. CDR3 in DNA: TGCAGCGTTGGGGCAGGACTCCTCTATGGCTACACCTTC. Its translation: CSVGAGLLYGYTF.